This T cell receptor beta chain was captured in a study of T cells expressing NK-cell markers. Germline V CDR1 and CDR2: MNHNS, SASEGT. This CDR3 comprises 15 residues. The study, taken as a whole, reports: Dominant NKG2C+ clonotypes in a handful of donors made up about 1.0-7.0% of CD8+ T cells.

To note about this clonotype: The target antigen is unknown.

Using the 5' RACE reads, TCRdb records one entry per CDR3 protein without DNA. This sample's table has about 460,000 distinct CDR3 sequences. Sequencing was carried out using blood T cells: a sorted CD56 or NKG2C T cell subset, CD4+ or CD8+ T cells, or bulk PBMC T cells (not recorded which). This receptor was identified in a woman between 45 and 65 years old in good health. V usage is TRBV6-1 and J usage is TRBJ2-2; as DNA is missing, the TRBD2 call by TCRdb cannot be tested. The CDR3 loop reads CASSGTHVATGELFF.